The 5 T cell receptor beta chains below all came from one sample that was sequenced in a study of shared clonotypes between healthy human individuals. CD8 cells classed as naive were CD45RO-negative and positively selected for CCR7, excluding terminally differentiated effector memory CD45RA+ cells. Sequenced by immunoSEQ multiplex PCR; TCRdb stores in-frame clones only, minus some. The sample contains some 1,900,000 clones, about 95% of which appear only once. The sequenced sample was naive CD8+ T cells sorted from blood. The receptor source for this set is a man younger than 30 in good health.

This rearrangement joins TRBV25-1 to TRBJ1-4, with TRBD1 identical over 10 bases. V lost 3 bases, J lost 10 bases, and 5 bases stayed unmatched. Germline CDR1 reads MGHDK; CDR2 reads SYGVNS. The CDR3 runs 14 residues. In nucleotides, the CDR3 is TGTGCCAGCAGTGAGGGACAGGGGTTTCCAAAACTGTTTTTT. It translates to CASSEGQGFPKLFF. The whole variable domain, filled in from reference TRBV25-1 and TRBJ1-4, reads EADIYQTPRYLVIGTGKKITLECSQTMGHDKMYWYQQDPGMELHLIHYSYGVNSTEKGDLSSESTVSRIRTEHFPLTLESARPSHTSQYLCASSEGQGFPKLFFGSGTQLSVL.

J is TRBJ2-1 and V is TRBV10-2, with TRBD1 matching 9 bases. With V trimmed by 6 bases and J by 5 bases, 2 bases remained unmatched. Germline CDR1 reads WSHSY; CDR2 reads SAAADI. The CDR3 has 13 amino acids. The CDR3 loop is CASRGTGHNEQFF. CDR3 nucleotide sequence: TGCGCCAGCAGGGGGACAGGGCACAATGAGCAGTTCTTC.

This clone appeared once. The chain links TRBV7-9 to TRBJ2-3, with a weak D call TRBD2 (5 bases). Germline CDR1 reads SEHNR; CDR2 reads FQNEAQ (reference sequence). This CDR3 has 17 residues. V was shortened by 5 bases and J by 0 bases, with 18 bases between the two germline ends. The DNA for the CDR3 is TGTGCCAGCAGCCCGGAGGCTATTAGCGCAAGCACAGATACGCAGTATTTT. Protein sequence: CASSPEAISASTDTQYF.

Remarks on this clone: This sample includes further DNA sequences coding for the same CDR3. The chain links TRBV19 to TRBJ2-7; D remains unclear. Germline loops: CDR1 LNHDA, CDR2 SQIVND (reference sequence). The CDR3 contains 13 residues. The V gene lost 2 bases and the J gene lost 3 bases, with 8 bases spanning the gap. The CDR3 DNA is TGTGCCAGTAGTATAAGAGTGGGCTACGAGCAGTACTTC. Its translation: CASSIRVGYEQYF.

This chain's CDR3 is CASSIDGGQGYEQYF. For the CDR3, the DNA is TGTGCCAGTAGTATAGACGGGGGACAGGGCTACGAGCAGTACTTC. The V call is TRBV19, the J call TRBJ2-7; TRBD1 aligns across 9 bases. Looked up from germline, CDR1 is LNHDA and CDR2 is SQIVND (reference sequence). This CDR3 has 15 amino acids. The junction had 3 bases not matched to a gene; V was cut back by 0 bases and J by 3 bases.